The clone carrying this TCR beta chain was seen more than once but under ten times. Its antigen is still unknown. V was pared by 3 bases and J by 2 bases, with 5 bases of the junction left unmatched. CDR1 and CDR2 (germline): MDHEN, SYDVKM. The CDR3 runs to 16 residues. The source of the sample is a study of T cell repertoires in cytomegalovirus infection. General observations from the study: Within the response measured ex vivo, HLA-C-restricted CMV-specific TCR beta clonotypes were dominant.

TCRdb itself ran the reads through MiXCR, one entry per CDR3 protein. The data show fewer than 250,000 distinct CDR3 sequences, roughly 12% seen once. The sample comprised PBMCs. The chain couples TRBV28 to TRBJ2-1, with 9 bases lining up with TRBD2. The receptor was derived from a human donor in good health (CMV status not recorded). Some clones in this sample may be carry-over from other donors' samples. The CDR3 DNA reads as TGTGCCAGCAGTTTCGTCGGCGGGAGGGCCTACAATGAGCAGTTCTTC. The encoded protein is CASSFVGGRAYNEQFF.